This T cell receptor beta chain was observed in a study of blood T cells in healthy people across ages. General observations from the study: Among T cells, TCR beta diversity per million cells dropped roughly linearly as age rose.

A second PCR, run for roughly 7 to 12 cycles, used a sample-barcoded 5' primer plus a J-beta primer mix. Carrying 12 random nucleotides, a template-switch adaptor labeled each individual cDNA molecule. TCRdb independently ran MiXCR on the 5' RACE reads; one entry per CDR3 protein. The repertoire holds about 830,000 distinct CDR3 sequences, with 55% to 75% as singletons. Germline CDR1 reads SQVTM; CDR2 reads ANQGSEA. This CDR3 comprises 15 residues. With 7 bases clipped from V and 3 bases from J, the junction kept 12 bases outside the gene matches. Notes on this clonotype: Its matching antigen is unknown.

Each donor had 8.5 to 10 milliliters of peripheral blood drawn. Material: blood. The receptor's source is a man aged 25-45 years in good health. The chain combines TRBV29-1 with TRBJ2-1; 7 bases line up with TRBD2. CDR3: CSAPAPGLSYNEQFF. The CDR3 region has the DNA TGCAGCGCTCCCGCCCCGGGACTAAGCTACAATGAGCAGTTCTTC.